Below, 9 T cell receptor beta chains from the same sample are listed, as sequenced in a study of post-analysis software for immune sequencing data. Regarding the study as a whole: About five TRBV segments occurring more often in patients than controls included TRBV5-6, TRBV5-1 and TRBV20-1.

Their target antigens are unknown. Prepared TCR beta cDNA libraries contained unique molecular identifiers. TCRdb redid the calling of the PCR reads with MiXCR, one entry per CDR3 protein. The sample has almost 700,000 distinct CDR3 sequences; roughly three fifths are singletons. The source material was blood. Receptors originate from a girl aged 2 to 10 with multiple sclerosis.

V and J are TRBV4-2 and TRBJ2-3; 12 bases match TRBD2. The CDR3 is made up of 16 amino acids. Germline CDR1 and CDR2: LGHNA and YNFKEQ. V trimming: 5 bases; J trimming: 0 bases; junction bases outside the gene matches: 3. Here the CDR3 reads CASSALAGGSTDTQYF. CDR3 DNA: TGTGCCAGCAGCGCCCTAGCGGGGGGGAGCACAGATACGCAGTATTTT.

The chain is built from TRBV6-6 and TRBJ2-5; 9 positions match TRBD1. Trimming at V came to 4 bases and at J to 5 bases, leaving 5 bases not matched to a gene. The germline V gene has CDR1 MNHNY and CDR2 SVGAGI (reference sequence). The CDR3 sequence is 14 residues long. The CDR3 spells CASSWDREWETQYF. As DNA, the CDR3 is TGTGCCAGCAGTTGGGACAGGGAGTGGGAGACCCAGTACTTC.

This chain links TRBV21-1 with TRBJ2-6; the table calls TRBD1, which could not be checked here. TRBV21-1 is a documented pseudogene. The CDR3 sequence is 20 residues long. The CDR3 spells CASSKEGLDSRSSGANVLTF. The DNA of the CDR3 is TGTGCCAGCAGCAAAGAAGGGTTGGACAGCAGAAGCTCTGGGGCCAACGTCCTGACTTTC.

The chain recombines TRBV30 with TRBJ2-3; D unresolved. Per germline, CDR1 GTSNPN and CDR2 SVGIG (reference sequence). The V and J ends lost 1 base and 6 bases respectively, with 5 bases between them. The CDR3 is 11 amino acids. The CDR3 DNA sequence: TGTGCCTGGAGTGGTGGGGATACGCAGTATTTT. Translating gives CAWSGGDTQYF.

The chain joins TRBV20-1 to TRBJ1-1, with a possible D match to TRBD1 (6 bases). CDR3 length equals 13 residues. V dropped 0 bases and J dropped 5 bases, with 10 bases sitting between them. Per the germline V gene, CDR1 is DFQATT and CDR2 is SNEGSKA (reference sequence). CDR3 in amino acids: CSARDSGETEAFF. The DNA for the CDR3 is TGCAGTGCTAGAGATTCAGGGGAGACTGAAGCTTTCTTT.

The DNA of the CDR3 is TGCGCCAGCAGCTTGGCCGATAGGAACTATGGCTACACCTTC. This gives the protein CASSLADRNYGYTF. The chain carries TRBV5-1 and TRBJ1-2; D remains ambiguous. The CDR3 spans 14 residues. The germline CDR1 and CDR2 sequences are SGHRS and YFSETQ. Trimming left V 0 bases short and J 2 bases short, with 8 bases between.

This clonotype was counted once. This chain connects TRBV30 to TRBJ1-5; no reliable D call. Germline V CDR1 and CDR2: GTSNPN, SVGIG (reference sequence). The ends were cut back, 1 base at V and 1 base at J, with 11 bases in the middle. The CDR3 length is 15 residues. CDR3 sequence reads: CAWSAGSSSNQPQHF. For the CDR3, the DNA is TGTGCCTGGAGTGCTGGAAGCTCGAGCAATCAGCCCCAGCATTTT.

The J gene is TRBJ1-1, the V gene TRBV6-5, with D possibly TRBD1 on 5 matching bases. Trimming took off 2 bases at V and 10 bases at J, with 17 bases between the two ends. The CDR3 loop spans 14 amino acids. CDR1 is MNHEY and CDR2 is SVGAGI in the germline V gene. The chain's CDR3 is CASSYRSGDSTAFF. CDR3 coding DNA: TGTGCCAGCAGTTACCGGTCGGGGGATAGTACAGCTTTCTTT.

About this clonotype itself: A read error may account for a junction end that differs from germline. The genes are TRBV5-4 and TRBJ2-3, with D perhaps given as TRBD1 or TRBD2 (5 bases each). The CDR3 loop spans 13 amino acids. CDR1 and CDR2 (germline): SGHNT, YYREEE (reference sequence). The CDR3 DNA follows: TGTGCCAGCAACTTGAGGGGAAGAGATACGCAGTATTTT. Translation: CASNLRGRDTQYF.